This T cell receptor beta chain was sequenced during a study of identical twins (dated by TCRdb to about 2016). For the wider study: TCR alpha and beta repertoires from monozygotic twins, unrelated adults of various ages and cord blood were deep-sequenced to test whether fetal clonotypes persist. To rule out contamination, the twin experiments were replicated at different times with different library preparation protocols.

Only healthy Caucasian donors were included. What the work shows at the level of the full study, not this receptor alone: Because the same donors could not be followed over many years, the conclusions depended on cross-sectional statistical analysis. Zero-insertion analyses could be partly confounded by invariant T cells such as MAIT and iNKT, although diverse VJ usage argued against such confounding for most clonotypes. Out-of-frame TCR alpha sequences shared between twins showed an excess of low generation-probability sequences compared with coincidental sharing between unrelated individuals. Fewer insertions were carried by abundant cord blood beta clonotypes, a similar but weaker trend appeared in young adult naive repertoires, and no such trend appeared in memory repertoires. Excess twin sharing in beta out-of-frame sequences was weaker because fewer shared sequences lowered the signal-to-noise ratio. Recombination models systematically underestimated out-of-frame TCR alpha sharing in monozygotic twins but agreed with sharing between unrelated individuals.

As regards this clonotype: The specificity of this receptor is unknown. No qualities accompany the bases; no much larger clone lies one base away.

CDR1 SGHTA and CDR2 FQGNSA are derived from the germline V gene. Reading from cysteine to phenylalanine, the CDR3 counts 16 amino acids. Just CDR3 DNA is preserved here, 48 bases in frame from base 1. V sheds 8 bases and J sheds 4 bases, leaving 18 bases between their ends. Receptor amplification or capture employed 5' RACE. The data were produced on an Illumina HiSeq 2000. A universal primer binding site was added through template switching, and the final cDNA carried a unique molecular identifier so that TCR cDNA molecules could be counted accurately. Specific primers in the conserved constant-segment region were used to synthesize first-strand cDNA for the TCR alpha and beta chains. To control for contamination, every cDNA library was double barcoded, receiving both a SMART-Mk sample barcode and Illumina barcodes. TruSeq adapter sequences and Illumina sample barcodes were added in two successive PCR steps. The Illumina HiSeq platform was used with custom primers to sequence TCR alpha and beta cDNA libraries. The original methods were these. Unique molecular identifiers were extracted from raw reads with MiGEC, and CDR3 positions were determined with MiXCR. Recombination models were inferred per individual with the repgenHMM and IGoR tools using an EM algorithm. The tcR package in R was used for shared clonotype analysis, with sharing normalized by the product of cloneset sizes. To study raw recombination free of thymic and clonal selection effects, out-of-frame nonproductive sequences were analyzed. TCRdb itself trimmed the public reads at Q25 with fastp, ran MiXCR and retained productive beta chains. Every distinct CDR3 protein forms one entry, paired with its most common genes and DNA. TCRdb, not the authors, supplied the V and J calls. This sample is represented by 1.5 million to 2 million distinct CDR3 sequences; about 32% of them were singletons. Of the sample, roughly 0.3% is held by the ten largest clones.

The TCR comes from a newborn girl in good health. The receptor chain draws on TRBV7-2 and TRBJ1-6; the D segment could be TRBD1, given 6 matching bases. What was sequenced was cord blood. The CDR3 reads CASPPGGGQYNSPLHF. The sequenced DNA: TGTGCCAGCCCTCCGGGAGGCGGACAGTATAATTCACCCCTCCACTTT.